These 31 T cell receptor beta chains originate from one sample sequenced in a study of T-cell memory formation after mild COVID-19. TCRdb re-analysed the 5' RACE reads in MiXCR, keeping a single row per CDR3 protein. The repertoire holds about 430,000 distinct CDR3 sequences, with approximately 18% as singletons. Sequenced: PBMCs or a T cell subset sorted from them (not recorded which). All receptors come from a man between 18 and 29 years old who had mild COVID-19 (a few samples of this study predate the infection). Cell type and time point are not known.

The chain is built from TRBV4-3 and TRBJ2-1, with D tentatively TRBD1 (7 bases). This CDR3 is built from 15 residues. The V gene's germline CDR1 is LGHNA and CDR2 YSLEER. The V and J ends lost 4 bases and 10 bases respectively, with 20 bases between them. CDR3 region: CASSRSGGTYSEQFF. In nucleotides, the CDR3 is TGCGCCAGCAGCCGGTCAGGGGGGACTTATTCGGAGCAGTTCTTC.

The chain carries TRBV4-1 and TRBJ1-6; weak D call: TRBD1 (6 bases). This CDR3 is 14 amino acids long. V was trimmed by 4 bases and J by 10 bases, leaving 14 bases between them. Germline V CDR1 and CDR2: MGHRA, YSYEKL. The CDR3 region is CASSPRTVDSPLHF. CDR3 nucleotides: TGCGCCAGCAGCCCCCGGACAGTGGACTCACCCCTCCACTTT.

The rearrangement joins TRBV24-1 to TRBJ2-1; D uncertain. CDR3 length equals 13 residues. CDR1 is KGHDR and CDR2 is SFDVKD in the germline V gene. Trimming removed 7 bases from V and 4 bases from J, with 10 bases in between. The CDR3: CATSHGSYNEQFF. CDR3 nucleotides: TGTGCCACCAGCCACGGATCATACAATGAGCAGTTCTTC.

The CDR3 nucleotides read TGTGCCAGCAGCCAAGAGGACAGATACATTGGCTACACCTTC. Its protein is CASSQEDRYIGYTF. J is TRBJ1-2 and V is TRBV3-1; the D gene is possibly TRBD1 (6 bases). Germline V gives CDR1 LGHDT, CDR2 YNNKEL (reference sequence). The CDR3 totals 14 residues. With 0 bases removed from V and 7 bases from J, the gap between germline ends came to 12 bases.

The rearrangement joins TRBV2 to TRBJ1-2, with 7 bases matching TRBD1. The CDR3 extends over 14 amino acids. In germline, CDR1 is SNHLY, CDR2 FYNNEI. Trimming took 4 bases from V and 5 from J; bases not matched to a gene: 7. The CDR3 DNA follows: TGTGCCAGCAGTGGGTCAGGGGGGATTTATGGCTACACCTTC. It translates to CASSGSGGIYGYTF.

This clonotype occurred a few times. V and J are TRBV18 and TRBJ2-2; TRBD1 is a possible D gene (6 bases). Germline-derived CDR1 and CDR2 are KGHSH and LQKENI. V gave up 4 bases and J gave up 7 bases, with 10 bases separating them. The CDR3 loop spans 13 amino acids. The CDR3 region has the DNA TGTGCCAGCTCACTACAGGGCCACGGGGAGCTGTTTTTT. Its protein is CASSLQGHGELFF. The variable domain in full, with the rest retrieved from reference TRBV18 and TRBJ2-2, is NAGVMQNPRHLVRRRGQEARLRCSPMKGHSHVYWYRQLPEEGLKFMVYLQKENIIDESGMPKERFSAEFPKEGPSILRIQQVVRGDSAAYFCASSLQGHGELFFGEGSRLTVL.

This clonotype has more than one count but fewer than ten. This sequence joins TRBV27 and TRBJ2-3, with unresolved D. The CDR3 runs to 15 residues. Germline CDR1 is MNHEY and CDR2 is SMNVEV (reference sequence). Trimming took 8 bases from V and 4 from J, leaving 19 bases between them. CDR3: CASRLGVVGPDTQYF. The CDR3 bases are TGTGCCAGCCGCCTCGGCGTAGTCGGCCCAGATACGCAGTATTTT.

The V and J genes are TRBV28 and TRBJ2-3, with 10 bases aligning to TRBD1. This CDR3 region has 15 residues. V was clipped by 5 bases and J by 4 bases; unmatched bases: 6. CDR1 is MDHEN and CDR2 is SYDVKM in the germline V gene. The CDR3 loop reads CASSLGTGAADTQYF. The CDR3 DNA follows: TGTGCCAGCAGTCTCGGGACAGGGGCCGCAGATACGCAGTATTTT.

This clonotype came up a few times. The V and J genes are TRBV27 and TRBJ2-7; no definite D call. The CDR3 has 15 residues. V was shortened by 2 bases and J by 2 bases, with 13 bases between the two germline ends. Germline V gene lookup returns CDR1 MNHEY and CDR2 SMNVEV (reference sequence). In DNA form, the CDR3 reads TGTGCCAGCAGTTTAAGGGCCGGAGTTCCCTACGAGCAGTACGTC. It encodes CASSLRAGVPYEQYV.

The V call is TRBV12-3 or TRBV12-4, the J call TRBJ2-2; D is unresolved. The CDR3 loop spans 15 amino acids. Trimming left V 6 bases short and J 4 bases short, with 15 bases between. This CDR3 is CASSQTTLVTGELFF. CDR3 in DNA: TGTGCCAGCAGCCAGACAACCTTGGTCACCGGGGAGCTGTTTTTT.

This clonotype was seen more than once but under ten times. This chain links TRBV9 with TRBJ1-1, with TRBD1 matching over 9 bases. The germline CDR1 and CDR2 sequences are SGDLS and YYNGEE. Trimming removed 3 bases from V and 1 base from J; junction bases left unmatched: 4. The CDR3 is 15 residues long. CDR3 bases: TGTGCCAGCAGCGCCGGGACAGGGTCGAACACTGAAGCTTTCTTT. This sequence encodes CASSAGTGSNTEAFF. The entire variable domain, with the rest obtained from reference TRBV9 and TRBJ1-1, is as follows: DSGVTQTPKHLITATGQRVTLRCSPRSGDLSVYWYQQSLDQGLQFLIQYYNGEERAKGNILERFSAQQFPDLHSELNLSSLELGDSALYFCASSAGTGSNTEAFFGQGTRLTVV.

The chain links TRBV6-6 to TRBJ1-2; D unclear. Germline V gene sequence: CDR1 MNHNY, CDR2 SVGAGI (reference sequence). The length of the CDR3 is 15 residues. V was pared by 7 bases and J by 5 bases, with 20 bases between. CDR3 protein: CASTVNPLNVYGYTF. The CDR3 DNA reads as TGTGCCAGCACCGTCAACCCATTAAACGTGTATGGCTACACCTTC.

This clonotype was observed a handful of times. This chain links TRBV20-1 with TRBJ2-3; 9 nucleotides align to TRBD2. J was trimmed by 1 base and V by 1 base; bases with no gene match: 12. The V gene's germline CDR1 is DFQATT and CDR2 SNEGSKA (reference sequence). This CDR3 region has 18 residues. Here the CDR3 reads CSARGTFISGGRTDTQYF. In DNA form, the CDR3 reads TGCAGTGCTAGAGGCACTTTTATTAGCGGGGGACGCACAGATACGCAGTATTTT.

V gene TRBV6-2 or TRBV6-3 combines with J gene TRBJ1-1, with D hard to call. The CDR3 consists of 13 residues. CDR1 MNHEY and CDR2 SVGEGT come from the germline V gene. V was trimmed by 6 bases and J by 5 bases, leaving 13 bases between them. The CDR3 DNA is TGTGCCAGCAGAGCCTTCCGCGGGACTGAAGCTTTCTTT. It translates to CASRAFRGTEAFF.

V and J are TRBV6-1 and TRBJ2-7, with D tentatively TRBD1 (6 bases). Germline CDR1 reads MNHNS; CDR2 reads SASEGT. The CDR3 runs 15 residues. V was trimmed by 4 bases and J by 7 bases, leaving 20 bases between them. This chain's CDR3 is CASSAPQGSGWEQYF. CDR3 coding DNA: TGTGCCAGCAGTGCCCCACAGGGCTCCGGATGGGAGCAGTACTTC.

V and J are TRBV28 and TRBJ1-2; weak D call: TRBD1 (6 bases). Germline-derived CDR1 and CDR2 are MDHEN and SYDVKM. The CDR3 spans 14 residues. V lost 6 bases and J 7 bases, leaving 18 bases between the germline ends. The CDR3 coding sequence is TGTGCCAGCAGCTACGCTACAGGGTATCGTGGCTACACCTTC. This codes for CASSYATGYRGYTF.

V usage is TRBV20-1 and J usage is TRBJ2-5; 13 bases line up with TRBD2. The CDR3 is 17 residues long. CDR1 DFQATT and CDR2 SNEGSKA come from the germline V gene (reference sequence). The V and J ends lost 0 bases and 1 base, in that order; junction bases with no gene match: 5. This CDR3 reads CSARDLTSGGFQETQYF. The CDR3 bases are TGCAGTGCTAGAGATCTGACTAGCGGGGGGTTCCAAGAGACCCAGTACTTC.

With respect to this clonotype: One junction end does not reproduce the germline sequence, and a read error may be involved. The CDR3 spells CASSLGTGSPPIHF. The CDR3 nucleotides read TGCGCCAGCAGCTTGGGGACAGGGTCCCCACCCATCCACTTT. The chain couples TRBV5-1 to TRBJ1-6, with 8 bases identical to TRBD1. CDR1 and CDR2 from the germline V gene are SGHRS and YFSETQ. The CDR3 has 14 amino acids.

The chain joins TRBV7-2 to TRBJ2-5; D perhaps matches TRBD2 (7 bases). The CDR3 contains 16 residues. Germline V gene lookup returns CDR1 SGHTA and CDR2 FQGNSA. The V end was cut by 1 base, the J end by 5 bases, with 17 bases between. The CDR3 sequence is CASSLGGGRVEETQYF. The CDR3 DNA reads as TGTGCCAGCAGCTTAGGGGGGGGGCGAGTAGAGGAGACCCAGTACTTC.

This clonotype was detected a few times. The chain links TRBV19 to TRBJ1-1; D remains ambiguous. V lost 5 bases and J 1 base, leaving 8 bases between the germline ends. The CDR3 loop spans 13 amino acids. Germline loops: CDR1 LNHDA, CDR2 SQIVND (reference sequence). In DNA form, the CDR3 reads TGTGCCAGTAGTCACGACGGGAACACTGAAGCTTTCTTT. Its translation is CASSHDGNTEAFF.

A few counts support this clonotype. This rearrangement joins TRBV27 to TRBJ2-5; unclear D gene. Germline values: CDR1 MNHEY, CDR2 SMNVEV (reference sequence). The length of the CDR3 is 14 residues. Between the trimmed V and J ends, which lost 5 bases and 4 bases, there was a span of 14 bases. Written as DNA, the CDR3 is TGTGCCAGCAGTCCATCCCGGGTCGCAGAGACCCAGTACTTC. This sequence encodes CASSPSRVAETQYF.

This chain's CDR3 is CASSQGVAVRGELFF. The CDR3, as DNA: TGCGCCAGCAGCCAAGGAGTAGCGGTGAGGGGGGAGCTGTTTTTT. The V gene is TRBV4-3, the J gene TRBJ2-2, with D perhaps TRBD2 (6 bases). CDR3 length equals 15 residues. Deletions cut 1 base from V and 8 bases from J, with 14 bases between. Germline V CDR1 and CDR2: LGHNA, YSLEER.

This clonotype was counted ten times or more. This chain links TRBV7-9 with TRBJ2-7, with 13 positions matching TRBD2. V was clipped by 5 bases and J by 1 base; unmatched bases: 8. Germline V gene data show CDR1 as SEHNR and CDR2 as FQNEAQ (reference sequence). CDR3 length: 17 amino acids. DNA of the CDR3: TGTGCCAGCAGCGCCGGACTAGCGGGGGCCTCATCCTACGAGCAGTACTTC. It specifies CASSAGLAGASSYEQYF.

Ten or more counts support this clonotype. V usage is TRBV7-2 and J usage is TRBJ2-5, with 7 bases identical to TRBD2. This CDR3 is built from 14 residues. V was clipped by 3 bases and J by 5 bases; unmatched bases: 6. Germline CDR1 reads SGHTA; CDR2 reads FQGNSA. The CDR3 DNA follows: TGTGCCAGCAGCTTCGGACTGACTAGCGAGACCCAGTACTTC. Amino acids: CASSFGLTSETQYF.

This clonotype has just a few counts. The chain has TRBV20-1 and TRBJ1-2; possibly TRBD1 for D (5 bases). The CDR3 contains 12 residues. Germline V gene sequence: CDR1 DFQATT, CDR2 SNEGSKA (reference sequence). V was cut by 3 bases and J by 6 bases, with 11 bases left in between. The CDR3 reads CSARAGRNGYTF. The CDR3 bases are TGCAGTGCTAGGGCAGGGAGAAATGGCTACACCTTC.

A few counts support this clonotype. The chain has TRBV20-1 and TRBJ1-5, with unresolved D. The V end was cut by 2 bases, the J end by 2 bases, with 7 bases between. Germline CDR1 DFQATT, CDR2 SNEGSKA (reference sequence). The CDR3 is made up of 13 amino acids. This CDR3 reads CSARREGNQPQHF. The DNA of the CDR3 is TGCAGTGCTAGACGGGAGGGCAATCAGCCCCAGCATTTT.

This clonotype was recorded at least ten times. The CDR3 spells CASRSRDPRTPLHF. The CDR3 DNA is TGCGCCAGCAGGTCCCGGGACCCCCGGACACCCCTCCACTTT. The rearrangement uses TRBV5-1 and TRBJ1-6; TRBD1 is a possible D gene (5 bases). CDR3 length equals 14 residues. Trimming removed 5 bases from V and 11 bases from J, with 17 bases in between. Germline lookup yields CDR1 SGHRS and CDR2 YFSETQ.

This clonotype was observed a handful of times. The chain uses TRBV15 and TRBJ2-5; 8 bases match TRBD1. V shed 0 bases and J 1 base; nucleotides not matched to a gene: 1. CDR1 is LNHNV, CDR2 YYDKDF, per germline (reference sequence). This CDR3 is 15 amino acids long. The chain's CDR3 is CATSRDRGLQETQYF. CDR3 DNA: TGTGCCACCAGCAGAGACAGGGGGCTCCAAGAGACCCAGTACTTC.

This clonotype came up a few times. The chain employs TRBV5-1 and TRBJ2-2; D remains ambiguous. The CDR3 loop spans 14 amino acids. CDR1 and CDR2 from the germline V gene are SGHRS and YFSETQ. The ends were cut back, 7 bases at V and 4 bases at J, with 14 bases in the middle. This CDR3 is CASHSTWGTGELFF. In DNA form, the CDR3 reads TGCGCCAGCCACAGCACCTGGGGCACCGGGGAGCTGTTTTTT. Variable domain in full (rest from reference TRBV5-1 and TRBJ2-2): KAGVTQTPRYLIKTRGQQVTLSCSPISGHRSVSWYQQTPGQGLQFLFEYFSETQRNKGNFPGRFSGRQFSNSRSEMNVSTLELGDSALYLCASHSTWGTGELFFGEGSRLTVL.

This clonotype was observed a handful of times. The V and J genes are TRBV5-1 and TRBJ2-5; TRBD2 is a possible D gene (6 bases). The CDR3 has 15 amino acids. The germline V gene has CDR1 SGHRS and CDR2 YFSETQ. V was pared by 3 bases and J by 3 bases, with 15 bases between. The CDR3 here is CASSSGTYLKETQYF. CDR3 DNA sequence: TGCGCCAGCAGCTCGGGGACTTACCTTAAAGAGACCCAGTACTTC. The whole variable domain, filled in from reference TRBV5-1 and TRBJ2-5, reads KAGVTQTPRYLIKTRGQQVTLSCSPISGHRSVSWYQQTPGQGLQFLFEYFSETQRNKGNFPGRFSGRQFSNSRSEMNVSTLELGDSALYLCASSSGTYLKETQYFGPGTRLLVL.

This clonotype was detected a few times. The chain carries TRBV7-2 and TRBJ1-2; D is undetermined. V lost 6 bases and J lost 1, with 9 bases in between. CDR1 and CDR2 from the germline V gene are SGHTA and FQGNSA. The CDR3 totals 13 residues. The DNA of the CDR3 is TGTGCCAGCAGTCCGGACGTTAACTATGGCTACACCTTC. It encodes CASSPDVNYGYTF.